These 32 T cell receptor beta chains share one sample of origin, sequenced in a study of T cell responses to AZD1222 COVID-19 vaccine. Generated by immunoSEQ multiplex PCR, the TCRdb table keeps only in-frame clones and is missing some. Seen here are approximately 43,000 clones, about nine tenths observed once, and the top ten hold 25%. The sample consisted of peripheral blood, taken 28 days after the second AZD1222 dose. These receptors came from an adult who received the AZD1222 COVID-19 vaccine.

This chain connects TRBV7-2 to TRBJ2-1; 11 nucleotides agree with TRBD2. Germline lookup yields CDR1 SGHTA and CDR2 FQGNSA. This CDR3 has 15 residues. Losses at the gene ends were 5 bases for V and 12 bases for J; bases not matched to a gene: 12. DNA for the CDR3: TGTGCCAGCAGCGCGTCCGGGACTAGCGGTGCTCGGCAGTTCTTC. As protein: CASSASGTSGARQFF.

For the CDR3, the DNA is TGTGCCAGCAGCCAAGATATGTCCTTCAACTATGGCTACACCTTC. It yields the protein CASSQDMSFNYGYTF. The rearrangement joins TRBV4-2 to TRBJ1-2; D uncertain. CDR3 length: 15 residues. Germline V lookup: CDR1 LGHNA, CDR2 YNFKEQ. The germline V and J ends were trimmed by 0 bases and 2 bases, with 10 bases remaining between them.

CDR3 protein: CASSHPYGYTF. In DNA, the CDR3 is TGTGCCAGCAGCCACCCATATGGCTACACCTTC. The chain uses TRBV4-2 and TRBJ1-2; no reliable D call. The length of the CDR3 is 11 residues. Germline V gives CDR1 LGHNA, CDR2 YNFKEQ. V was trimmed by 3 bases and J by 5 bases, leaving 4 bases between them.

The J gene is TRBJ1-5, the V gene TRBV2, with 9 bases fitting TRBD1. The V gene end was trimmed by 6 bases and the J gene end by 4 bases; junction bases not matched to a gene: 7. The CDR3 has 15 residues. Germline values: CDR1 SNHLY, CDR2 FYNNEI. CDR3: CASREQGAKNQPQHF. CDR3 coding DNA: TGTGCCAGCAGGGAACAGGGGGCGAAGAATCAGCCCCAGCATTTT.

The rearrangement uses TRBV2 and TRBJ1-2; TRBD1 matches at 9 bases. Unmatched junction bases numbered 4, after V lost 1 base and J lost 4 bases. Germline V lookup: CDR1 SNHLY, CDR2 FYNNEI. There are 15 residues in the CDR3. The CDR3 sequence: CASSEGDRVAYGYTF. In nucleotides, the CDR3 is TGTGCCAGCAGTGAAGGGGACAGGGTGGCCTATGGCTACACCTTC.

This clone has just one count. The chain is built from TRBV5-5 and TRBJ2-7; TRBD1 is a possible D gene (5 bases). This CDR3 has 13 amino acids. CDR1 and CDR2 from the germline V gene are SGHKS and YYEKEE (reference sequence). With 6 bases removed from V and 3 bases from J, the gap between germline ends came to 13 bases. The chain's CDR3 is CASTYQGSYEQYF. The CDR3 bases are TGTGCCAGCACATATCAGGGTAGCTACGAGCAGTACTTC.

The V gene is TRBV5-5, the J gene TRBJ1-6, with a weak D call TRBD1 (6 bases). The CDR3 loop spans 14 amino acids. V lost 4 bases and J lost 9, with 14 bases in between. Germline V gives CDR1 SGHKS, CDR2 YYEKEE (reference sequence). The CDR3 loop is CASSISGGGSPLHF. CDR3 bases: TGTGCCAGCAGCATTTCGGGGGGCGGTTCACCCCTCCACTTT.

The chain combines TRBV29-1 with TRBJ2-7; possible D gene TRBD1, 5 bases. The CDR3 length is 14 residues. CDR1 SQVTM and CDR2 ANQGSEA come from the germline V gene. Trimming stripped 0 bases from V and 5 bases from J, with 14 bases between. The CDR3 nucleotides are TGCAGCGTTGAAGATGGGAAAGGGGCAAACGAGCAGTACTTC. This gives the protein CSVEDGKGANEQYF.

The rearrangement links TRBV9 to TRBJ2-3; 14 bases align to TRBD2. The trim removed 0 bases at V and 4 bases at J, leaving 1 base unmatched. The CDR3 totals 16 residues. Per germline, CDR1 SGDLS and CDR2 YYNGEE. CDR3 region: CASSVGLAGGPDTQYF. CDR3 DNA sequence: TGTGCCAGCAGCGTAGGACTAGCGGGAGGGCCAGATACGCAGTATTTT.

The chain is built from TRBV4-1 and TRBJ1-1; the D gene is possibly TRBD1 (6 bases). The CDR3 is 14 amino acids. Germline values: CDR1 MGHRA, CDR2 YSYEKL. The V end lost 0 bases, the J end lost 4 bases, and 9 bases lay between the germline ends. The CDR3 protein is CASSQDGGSTEAFF. DNA for the CDR3: TGCGCCAGCAGCCAAGATGGGGGCTCCACTGAAGCTTTCTTT.

The chain combines TRBV19 with TRBJ2-7; TRBD1 might be the D (7 bases). V was cut by 1 base and J by 5 bases, with 12 bases left in between. CDR1 is LNHDA and CDR2 is SQIVND in the germline V gene (reference sequence). The length of the CDR3 is 14 residues. Here the CDR3 reads CASSIVGGGDEQYF. CDR3 nucleotide sequence: TGTGCCAGTAGTATAGTAGGGGGCGGGGACGAGCAGTACTTC.

V gene TRBV7-9 combines with J gene TRBJ2-5, with D perhaps TRBD2 (5 bases). The germline V gene encodes CDR1 SEHNR and CDR2 FQNEAQ (reference sequence). With 4 bases removed from V and 4 bases from J, the gap between germline ends came to 7 bases. The CDR3 totals 12 residues. CDR3 DNA sequence: TGTGCCAGCAGCTCTGAGGGAGAGACCCAGTACTTC. Protein: CASSSEGETQYF.

The table lists this clone with a count of one. The rearrangement links TRBV5-1 to TRBJ2-1; 7 bases line up with TRBD2. The CDR3 runs 16 residues. Germline V gene data show CDR1 as SGHRS and CDR2 as YFSETQ. V lost 0 bases and J lost 4; bases outside the gene matches: 7. The CDR3 region has the DNA TGCGCCAGCAGCTTGGGGGCTAGCGGAAAATACAATGAGCAGTTCTTC. Translating gives CASSLGASGKYNEQFF.

The V and J genes are TRBV7-2 and TRBJ1-5, with no clear D. This CDR3 region has 13 residues. Per germline, CDR1 SGHTA and CDR2 FQGNSA. V shed 2 bases and J shed 4 bases, with 6 bases lying between them. Here the CDR3 DNA reads TGTGCCAGCAGCTTACGGGCAAATCAGCCCCAGCATTTT. Translating gives CASSLRANQPQHF.

The genes are TRBV7-3 and TRBJ2-1; D might be TRBD1 (5 bases). The germline V and J ends were trimmed by 8 bases and 1 base, with 9 bases remaining between them. The CDR3 is 13 amino acids. CDR1 and CDR2 (germline): SGHTA, FQGTGA. The CDR3 sequence is CASGQGSYNEQFF. The CDR3 coding sequence is TGTGCCAGCGGGCAGGGATCCTACAATGAGCAGTTCTTC.

The V gene is TRBV30, the J gene TRBJ2-1; possibly TRBD2 for D (5 bases). CDR3 length: 14 residues. Germline V CDR1 and CDR2: GTSNPN, SVGIG (reference sequence). The ends were cut back, 8 bases at V and 7 bases at J, with 21 bases in the middle. The CDR3 here is CAGGLRPSGNEQFF. The CDR3 DNA is TGTGCCGGAGGCTTGCGGCCCTCTGGGAATGAGCAGTTCTTC.

The chain couples TRBV28 to TRBJ1-3, with TRBD1 matching over 7 bases. Germline CDR1 reads MDHEN; CDR2 reads SYDVKM. The CDR3 loop spans 15 amino acids. The V and J ends lost 5 bases and 5 bases, in that order; junction bases with no gene match: 9. This CDR3 reads CASSPGQSSRNTIYF. The CDR3 DNA reads as TGTGCCAGCAGTCCGGGACAGTCATCGCGAAACACCATATATTTT. Filled out from reference TRBV28 and TRBJ1-3, the complete variable domain reads DVKVTQSSRYLVKRTGEKVFLECVQDMDHENMFWYRQDPGLGLRLIYFSYDVKMKEKGDIPEGYSVSREKKERFSLILESASTNQTSMYLCASSPGQSSRNTIYFGEGSWLTVV.

This clone has only one observation. The J gene is TRBJ2-7, the V gene TRBV4-3; 7 bases match TRBD1. Germline V gives CDR1 LGHNA, CDR2 YSLEER. This CDR3 contains 17 residues. V lost 3 bases, J lost 0 bases, and 11 bases stayed unmatched. The CDR3 sequence: CASSHGLPGQISYEQYF. The CDR3 DNA sequence: TGCGCCAGCAGCCATGGGCTGCCGGGACAGATCTCCTACGAGCAGTACTTC.

The chain employs TRBV2 and TRBJ1-2, with D possibly being TRBD1 (6 bases). Trimming pared 4 bases from V and 8 bases from J, leaving 14 bases between. This CDR3 spans 13 amino acids. Per germline, CDR1 SNHLY and CDR2 FYNNEI. The DNA of the CDR3 is TGTGCCAGCAGTGTACAGGGCCCGAGCGGCTACACCTTC. Its translation is CASSVQGPSGYTF.

The chain has TRBV30 and TRBJ2-7, with 8 bases aligning to TRBD1. Germline V CDR1 and CDR2: GTSNPN, SVGIG (reference sequence). Trimming removed 3 bases from V and 6 bases from J; junction bases left unmatched: 10. The CDR3 covers 14 residues. CDR3 sequence: CAWRGGTGRLEQYF. In DNA form, the CDR3 reads TGTGCCTGGAGAGGGGGGACAGGCCGGCTCGAGCAGTACTTC.

The CDR3 here is CASSRTGGGQPQHF. Written as DNA, the CDR3 is TGTGCCAGTAGTCGGACAGGGGGTGGCCAGCCCCAGCATTTT. V is TRBV19 and J is TRBJ1-5; 10 bases are a match to TRBD1. This CDR3 comprises 14 residues. V lost 5 bases to trimming and J lost 7 bases; unmatched junction nucleotides: 5. Germline CDR1 is LNHDA and CDR2 is SQIVND (reference sequence).

The rearrangement joins TRBV12-3 or TRBV12-4 to TRBJ1-1; D remains ambiguous. Trimming pared 3 bases from V and 7 bases from J, leaving 6 bases between. CDR3 length: 11 residues. This CDR3 is CASSFLGEAFF. CDR3 DNA: TGTGCCAGCAGTTTTTTAGGTGAAGCTTTCTTT.

This clone has just one count. A read error may produce the germline difference seen at one junction end. The chain is built from TRBV6-2 or TRBV6-3 and TRBJ2-3, with 10 bases identical to TRBD2. CDR1 is MNHEY, CDR2 SVGEGT, per germline. The CDR3 has 18 amino acids. The CDR3 reads CASNYALGAGGGTDTQYF. The CDR3 region has the DNA TGTGCCAGCAATTACGCCCTAGGAGCGGGAGGGGGCACAGATACGCAGTATTTT.

This chain uses TRBV27 with TRBJ1-5; 10 positions match TRBD1. Germline values: CDR1 MNHEY, CDR2 SMNVEV (reference sequence). This CDR3 is built from 16 residues. The ends lost 5 bases at V and 6 bases at J; junction bases unmatched: 10. The CDR3 DNA sequence: TGTGCCAGCAGTCCGTTCGGACAGGGGGAACGTCAGCCCCAGCATTTT. Translating it yields CASSPFGQGERQPQHF.

The chain recombines TRBV9 with TRBJ1-1; D is ambiguous. Deletions cut 3 bases from V and 7 bases from J, with 13 bases between. CDR1 is SGDLS, CDR2 YYNGEE, per germline. The CDR3 totals 13 residues. The CDR3 DNA sequence: TGTGCCAGCAGCGCGAACCTATTGGGTGAAGCTTTCTTT. Residues: CASSANLLGEAFF.

CDR3 in DNA: TGTGCCAGCAGCCATTTTTTTACAGGGACGAATCAGCCCCAGCATTTT. Its translation is CASSHFFTGTNQPQHF. V gene TRBV5-8 combines with J gene TRBJ1-5; possible D gene TRBD1, 6 bases. Germline V gives CDR1 SGHTS, CDR2 YDEGEE. The CDR3 consists of 16 residues. V lost 4 bases and J lost 4, with 18 bases in between.

J is TRBJ1-2 and V is TRBV5-5, with 9 bases matching TRBD1. V shed 1 base and J 7 bases; nucleotides not matched to a gene: 11. Looked up from germline, CDR1 is SGHKS and CDR2 is YYEKEE (reference sequence). The CDR3 is made up of 16 amino acids. CDR3 DNA sequence: TGTGCCAGCAGCTTGATCCCCGACAGGGGGTGGGGTGGCTACACCTTC. This encodes CASSLIPDRGWGGYTF.

This clone was recorded once. The genes are TRBV5-1 and TRBJ2-7, with 12 bases lining up with TRBD2. Trimming removed 2 bases from V and 4 bases from J; junction bases left unmatched: 1. The CDR3 has 14 residues. The germline V gene has CDR1 SGHRS and CDR2 YFSETQ. CDR3 DNA: TGCGCCAGCAGCTTCGGACTAGCGGGGTACGAGCAGTACTTC. This gives the protein CASSFGLAGYEQYF.

This clone was observed a few times. CDR3 DNA: TGTGCCACCTCAAATCAGCCCCAGCATTTT. It is translated as CATSNQPQHF. This chain connects TRBV27 to TRBJ1-5; D gene unclear. The CDR3 totals 10 residues. The V gene lost 10 bases and the J gene lost 4 bases, with 5 bases spanning the gap. Germline values: CDR1 MNHEY, CDR2 SMNVEV (reference sequence).

This rearrangement joins TRBV5-1 to TRBJ2-2; 7 bases fit TRBD1. The trim removed 4 bases at V and 4 bases at J, leaving 7 bases unmatched. The V gene's germline CDR1 is SGHRS and CDR2 YFSETQ. The CDR3 runs to 15 residues. CDR3 DNA sequence: TGCGCCAGCAGCGGCGTCACAGGGGCCACCGGGGAGCTGTTTTTT. It codes for CASSGVTGATGELFF.

The V gene is TRBV7-9, the J gene TRBJ2-2; the match to TRBD2 covers 8 bases. The CDR3 runs 16 residues. V was clipped by 4 bases and J by 0 bases; unmatched bases: 4. Germline-derived CDR1 and CDR2 are SEHNR and FQNEAQ (reference sequence). CDR3 in amino acids: CASSSRGGTNTGELFF. The CDR3 DNA reads TGTGCCAGCAGCTCCCGCGGGGGGACGAACACCGGGGAGCTGTTTTTT.

The chain combines TRBV10-3 with TRBJ2-2; maybe TRBD1 (5 bases). Trimming cost V 3 bases and J 4 bases, with 12 bases left between them. The CDR3 has 15 amino acids. Germline V lookup: CDR1 ENHRY, CDR2 SYGVKD. CDR3 DNA: TGTGCCATCAGTGATGCAGGGAAGGTCACCGGGGAGCTGTTTTTT. Amino acids: CAISDAGKVTGELFF.